The 22 T cell receptor beta chains listed next were all sequenced from one sample in a study of blood T cell repertoires in COVID-19. TCRdb's table, derived via immunoSEQ multiplex PCR, lists solely in-frame clones and lacks some. This table has roughly 310,000 clones, roughly 90% appearing once. The sample consisted of PBMCs or T cells enriched from blood (not recorded which). The receptor set was obtained from a man aged 60 to 69 who had recovered from COVID-19.

This chain links TRBV7-8 with TRBJ2-3; 13 positions agree with TRBD2. The CDR3 length is 16 residues. The J segment lost 5 bases and the V segment lost 6 bases, leaving 8 bases of the junction unmatched. Looked up from germline, CDR1 is SGHVS and CDR2 is FQNEAQ. The CDR3 loop is CASSTSGRERVDTQYF. The CDR3 DNA follows: TGTGCCAGCAGTACTAGCGGGAGGGAGCGGGTAGATACGCAGTATTTT.

This clone was recorded only once. A junction boundary mismatches the germline segment, possibly from a read error. The chain couples TRBV7-9 to TRBJ1-1; 7 bases map to TRBD1. Germline loops: CDR1 SEHNR, CDR2 FQNEAQ (reference sequence). The CDR3 sequence is 15 residues long. CDR3 residues: CAGSSEQGSYTEAFF. The CDR3 nucleotides are TGTGCCGGCAGCTCTGAACAGGGGTCGTACACTGAAGCTTTCTTT.

The chain links TRBV21-1 to TRBJ2-5; the D call of TRBD1 is as the table states it, not checked on the DNA. TRBV21-1 is a pseudogene segment. The CDR3 sequence is 15 residues long. CDR3 sequence: CASSFPDRAQETQYF. CDR3 coding DNA: TGTGCCAGCAGTTTCCCCGACAGGGCCCAAGAGACCCAGTACTTC.

This rearrangement joins TRBV27 to TRBJ2-5; the match to TRBD1 covers 8 bases. This CDR3 has 15 residues. CDR1 MNHEY and CDR2 SMNVEV come from the germline V gene (reference sequence). Trimming cost V 6 bases and J 2 bases; bases outside gene matches: 8. CDR3 loop: CASSRQGRRQETQYF. The CDR3 region has the DNA TGTGCCAGCAGCCGACAGGGGAGGAGGCAAGAGACCCAGTACTTC.

The chain recombines TRBV13 with TRBJ1-1; D remains ambiguous. Trimming cost V 4 bases and J 4 bases, with 7 bases left between them. Germline V CDR1 and CDR2: PRHDT, FYEKMQ (reference sequence). The CDR3 runs to 12 residues. CDR3 sequence reads: CASSSLGTEAFF. Here the CDR3 DNA reads TGTGCCAGCAGCTCTCTCGGCACTGAAGCTTTCTTT. The variable domain in full, with the rest retrieved from reference TRBV13 and TRBJ1-1, is AAGVIQSPRHLIKEKRETATLKCYPIPRHDTVYWYQQGPGQDPQFLISFYEKMQSDKGSIPDRFSAQQFSDYHSELNMSSLELGDSALYFCASSSLGTEAFFGQGTRLTVV.

V is TRBV15 and J is TRBJ1-2, with a weak D call TRBD1 (5 bases). Per the germline V gene, CDR1 is LNHNV and CDR2 is YYDKDF (reference sequence). V was cut by 2 bases and J by 8 bases, with 15 bases left in between. The CDR3 is made up of 14 amino acids. The CDR3 spells CATSRFDSVQGYTF. Here the CDR3 DNA reads TGTGCCACCAGCAGATTCGACAGCGTACAAGGCTACACCTTC.

The chain employs TRBV7-9 and TRBJ1-5; D might be TRBD1 (5 bases). Germline-derived CDR1 and CDR2 are SEHNR and FQNEAQ (reference sequence). V lost 3 bases and J lost 7, with 7 bases in between. The CDR3 contains 12 residues. The chain's CDR3 is CASSFQGQPQHF. The CDR3 DNA sequence: TGTGCCAGCAGCTTCCAGGGCCAGCCCCAGCATTTT.

J is TRBJ1-6 and V is TRBV6-2 or TRBV6-3; tentative D call: TRBD1 (6 bases). CDR1 and CDR2 from the germline V gene are MNHEY and SVGEGT. The germline V and J ends were trimmed by 4 bases and 7 bases, with 11 bases remaining between them. This CDR3 region has 14 residues. The DNA of the CDR3 is TGTGCCAGCAGTTGGTACAGGGAAAATTCACCCCTCCACTTT. This translates into CASSWYRENSPLHF.

The chain links TRBV12-3 or TRBV12-4 to TRBJ1-2; D call uncertain. V lost 2 bases and J 8 bases, leaving 12 bases between the germline ends. The CDR3 contains 13 residues. CDR3 sequence reads: CASSLSRLGGYTF. CDR3 nucleotide sequence: TGTGCCAGCAGTTTATCCCGACTCGGGGGCTACACCTTC.

V and J are TRBV10-3 and TRBJ1-2; D gene ambiguous. The V end was cut by 7 bases, the J end by 4 bases, with 16 bases between. The CDR3 length is 14 residues. CDR1 is ENHRY and CDR2 is SYGVKD in the germline V gene. The CDR3 reads CAIIERPSAYGYTF. Written as DNA, the CDR3 is TGTGCCATCATCGAGCGTCCCTCGGCCTATGGCTACACCTTC.

The J gene is TRBJ1-5, the V gene TRBV30; D may be TRBD1 (5 bases). This CDR3 spans 14 amino acids. The V and J ends lost 4 bases and 6 bases respectively, with 16 bases between them. CDR1 and CDR2 (germline): GTSNPN, SVGIG (reference sequence). The CDR3 sequence is CAWNSGGEFQPQHF. CDR3 in DNA: TGTGCCTGGAATAGTGGAGGGGAGTTTCAGCCCCAGCATTTT.

This clone was observed a few times. This chain links TRBV3-1 (or the pseudogene TRBV3-2) with TRBJ1-1; TRBD1 matches at 7 bases. Germline trimming cut 1 base from V and 1 base from J; bases unmatched to any gene: 12. This CDR3 region has 18 residues. Germline V gives CDR1 LGHDT, CDR2 YNNKEL (reference sequence). As DNA, the CDR3 is TGTGCCAGCAGCCAAGTTCGGGCGGCAGGGGGGACGAACACTGAAGCTTTCTTT. It codes for CASSQVRAAGGTNTEAFF.

The J gene is TRBJ2-5, the V gene TRBV15; 10 positions match TRBD2. Germline V gene data show CDR1 as LNHNV and CDR2 as YYDKDF (reference sequence). Trimming at V came to 3 bases and at J to 2 bases, leaving 3 bases not matched to a gene. The CDR3 runs to 15 residues. The CDR3 protein is CATSSGLAEQETQYF. The CDR3 nucleotides are TGTGCCACCAGCAGCGGACTAGCGGAGCAAGAGACCCAGTACTTC. Based on the CDR3 plus reference TRBV15 and TRBJ2-5, the full variable domain is DAMVIQNPRYQVTQFGKPVTLSCSQTLNHNVMYWYQQKSSQAPKLLFHYYDKDFNNEADTPDNFQSRRPNTSFCFLDIRSPGLGDTAMYLCATSSGLAEQETQYFGPGTRLLVL.

The rearrangement links TRBV28 to TRBJ1-5, with TRBD1 as a possible D gene (5 bases). With 2 bases removed from V and 1 base from J, the gap between germline ends came to 18 bases. The CDR3 totals 18 residues. Germline V CDR1 and CDR2: MDHEN, SYDVKM. DNA for the CDR3: TGTGCCAGCAGTTTACTAGGGGCCATTTTGCTCAGCAATCAGCCCCAGCATTTT. Translated, it gives CASSLLGAILLSNQPQHF.

The genes are TRBV7-9 and TRBJ1-4, with D perhaps matching TRBD1 (5 bases). The CDR3 loop spans 13 amino acids. Germline values: CDR1 SEHNR, CDR2 FQNEAQ (reference sequence). V was clipped by 7 bases and J by 8 bases, with 14 bases between them. The CDR3 bases are TGTGCCAGCACAAGACAGTCTCTGGAAAAACTGTTTTTT. Translating gives CASTRQSLEKLFF.

The V call is TRBV19, the J call TRBJ1-5; 8 bases are a match to TRBD1. V shed 5 bases and J 4 bases; nucleotides not matched to a gene: 10. The germline V gene encodes CDR1 LNHDA and CDR2 SQIVND (reference sequence). The CDR3 runs to 16 residues. CDR3: CASSPLNRGWNQPQHF. DNA for the CDR3: TGTGCCAGTAGTCCATTAAACAGGGGGTGGAATCAGCCCCAGCATTTT. Full variable domain (outside the CDR3, taken from reference TRBV19 and TRBJ1-5): DGGITQSPKYLFRKEGQNVTLSCEQNLNHDAMYWYRQDPGQGLRLIYYSQIVNDFQKGDIAEGYSVSREKKESFPLTVTSAQKNPTAFYLCASSPLNRGWNQPQHFGDGTRLSIL.

This chain joins TRBV11-2 and TRBJ2-5; 7 positions match TRBD1. CDR1 and CDR2 from the germline V gene are SGHAT and FQNNGV. The CDR3 totals 14 residues. The trim removed 6 bases at V and 5 bases at J, leaving 9 bases unmatched. The CDR3 DNA reads TGTGCCAGCAGGCTGACGGCCAGGGGGGAGACCCAGTACTTC. Translating gives CASRLTARGETQYF. Full variable domain (rest looked up from reference TRBV11-2 and TRBJ2-5): EAGVAQSPRYKIIEKRQSVAFWCNPISGHATLYWYQQILGQGPKLLIQFQNNGVVDDSQLPKDRFSAERLKGVDSTLKIQPAKLEDSAVYLCASRLTARGETQYFGPGTRLLVL.

This chain connects TRBV3-1 (or the pseudogene TRBV3-2) to TRBJ1-6; D not certain. Trimming pared 2 bases from V and 10 bases from J, leaving 18 bases between. Germline V CDR1 and CDR2: LGHDT, YNNKEL (reference sequence). The CDR3 spans 16 residues. The CDR3 loop is CASSQRGAGVASPLHF. The DNA of the CDR3 is TGTGCCAGCAGCCAACGGGGTGCTGGGGTGGCCTCACCCCTCCACTTT.

J is TRBJ1-2 and V is TRBV3-1 (or the pseudogene TRBV3-2), with 7 nucleotides matching TRBD1. CDR3 size: 13 residues. Germline-derived CDR1 and CDR2 are LGHDT and YNNKEL (reference sequence). The V gene end was trimmed by 1 base and the J gene end by 8 bases; junction bases not matched to a gene: 4. Here the CDR3 reads CASSQGQGWGYTF. DNA of the CDR3: TGTGCCAGCAGCCAAGGACAGGGTTGGGGCTACACCTTC.

The chain couples TRBV30 to TRBJ1-6, with 10 positions matching TRBD1. The germline gives CDR1 GTSNPN, CDR2 SVGIG (reference sequence). The length of the CDR3 is 15 residues. The trim removed 5 bases at V and 10 bases at J, leaving 11 bases unmatched. The CDR3 coding sequence is TGTGCCTGGTCCGGGACAGGGGAAGGCGGGTCACCCCTCCACTTT. Amino acid sequence: CAWSGTGEGGSPLHF.

The V and J genes are TRBV5-4 and TRBJ2-3; D perhaps matches TRBD2 (6 bases). Trimming took 4 bases from V and 0 from J, leaving 15 bases between them. Germline CDR1 and CDR2: SGHNT and YYREEE (reference sequence). This CDR3 contains 16 residues. CDR3 region: CASSPQRASSTDTQYF. The DNA for the CDR3 is TGTGCCAGCAGCCCACAGCGGGCTTCTAGCACAGATACGCAGTATTTT.

For this clone: One end of the junction does not line up with germline, which may come from a read error. Other DNA sequences in the same sample also yield this CDR3. The rearrangement links TRBV12-3 or TRBV12-4 to TRBJ2-7; D is possibly TRBD1 (6 bases). The CDR3 has 13 amino acids. For the CDR3, the DNA is TGTGCCAGCAGCCCTAGGACAGCCTACGAACAGTACTTC. It encodes CASSPRTAYEQYF.